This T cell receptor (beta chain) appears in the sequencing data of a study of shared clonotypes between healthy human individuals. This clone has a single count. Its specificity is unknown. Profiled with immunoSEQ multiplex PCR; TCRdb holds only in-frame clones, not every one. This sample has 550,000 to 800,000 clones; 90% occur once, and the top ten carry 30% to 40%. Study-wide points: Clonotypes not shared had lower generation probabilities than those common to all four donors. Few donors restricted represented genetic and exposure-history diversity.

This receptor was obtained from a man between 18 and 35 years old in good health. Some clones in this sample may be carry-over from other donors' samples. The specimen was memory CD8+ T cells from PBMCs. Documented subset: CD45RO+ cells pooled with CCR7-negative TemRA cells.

CDR3 residues: CASSPYRAGGSDTQYF. The CDR3 nucleotides read TGTGCCAGCTCACCATACCGTGCGGGAGGTTCAGATACGCAGTATTTT. The chain joins TRBV18 to TRBJ2-3, with 8 bases matching TRBD2. The CDR3 is 16 amino acids. The ends lost 2 bases at V and 4 bases at J; junction bases unmatched: 8. The germline V gene encodes CDR1 KGHSH and CDR2 LQKENI.